A single sample is the source of the 11 T cell receptor beta chains below, sequenced in a study of T cell changes during pregnancy in multiple sclerosis. Assay used: immunoSEQ multiplex PCR; TCRdb lists only in-frame clones, some missing. The data contain some 89,000 clones, about 95% of them singletons. The starting material was peripheral blood, obtained in the third trimester of pregnancy. These receptors were collected from a female donor with multiple sclerosis, enrolled in a pregnancy study.

The chain has TRBV2 and TRBJ1-2; 7 bases are a match to TRBD1. The CDR3 runs 14 residues. V lost 1 base and J lost 6; bases outside the gene matches: 5. Germline assignment: CDR1 SNHLY and CDR2 FYNNEI. As DNA, the CDR3 is TGTGCCAGCAGTGAAGACGATAGGGGGCATGGCTACACCTTC. This codes for CASSEDDRGHGYTF.

The chain joins TRBV29-1 to TRBJ2-7; TRBD1 aligns across 9 bases. The CDR3 spans 17 residues. The V gene end was trimmed by 4 bases and the J gene end by 2 bases; junction bases not matched to a gene: 15. CDR1 is SQVTM, CDR2 ANQGSEA, per germline. In DNA form, the CDR3 reads TGCAGCGTTGCGGGGGAAACCATGGGGACAGGGCCCTACGAGCAGTACTTC. This sequence encodes CSVAGETMGTGPYEQYF.

J is TRBJ2-5 and V is TRBV19, with D perhaps TRBD2 (6 bases). This CDR3 comprises 14 residues. Trimming took off 4 bases at V and 2 bases at J, with 11 bases between the two ends. Germline-derived CDR1 and CDR2 are LNHDA and SQIVND (reference sequence). CDR3 protein: CASSNFGGQETQYF. As DNA, the CDR3 is TGTGCCAGTAGTAACTTCGGGGGACAAGAGACCCAGTACTTC.

The genes are TRBV7-2 and TRBJ2-1; maybe TRBD2 (7 bases). Germline V gene data show CDR1 as SGHTA and CDR2 as FQGNSA. The CDR3 totals 13 residues. Trimming removed 4 bases at V and 12 bases at J, with 16 bases between. CDR3 coding DNA: TGTGCCAGCAGCTCCGAGCGGGGAGGGGGGCAGTTCTTC. Translation: CASSSERGGGQFF. Full variable domain (remainder filled in from reference TRBV7-2 and TRBJ2-1): GAGVSQSPSNKVTEKGKDVELRCDPISGHTALYWYRQSLGQGLEFLIYFQGNSAPDKSGLPSDRFSAERTGGSVSTLTIQRTQQEDSAVYLCASSSERGGGQFFGPGTRLTVL.

This clone showed up just once. The chain employs TRBV7-3 and TRBJ2-3; 7 nucleotides align to TRBD2. The CDR3 is 17 amino acids. Germline CDR1 and CDR2: SGHTA and FQGTGA. V lost 5 bases, J lost 2 bases, and 13 bases stayed unmatched. The CDR3 nucleotides are TGTGCCAGCAGCGCCTTAGGGAGGGGCCTACCCACAGATACGCAGTATTTT. Its translation is CASSALGRGLPTDTQYF.

The V call is TRBV7-9, the J call TRBJ2-7, with D unresolved. The CDR3 runs 12 residues. The V gene's germline CDR1 is SEHNR and CDR2 FQNEAQ (reference sequence). Trimming left V 4 bases short and J 4 bases short, with 8 bases between. The CDR3 DNA reads as TGTGCCAGCAGCTGGGCCCTGTACGAGCAGTACTTC. It yields the protein CASSWALYEQYF.

This clone was seen once. V usage is TRBV6-1 and J usage is TRBJ2-3; 9 nucleotides agree with TRBD2. This CDR3 has 17 amino acids. With V trimmed by 2 bases and J by 2 bases, 8 bases remained unmatched. Germline V gene sequence: CDR1 MNHNS, CDR2 SASEGT. The CDR3 is CASSEYRTSDATDTQYF. CDR3 nucleotides: TGTGCCAGCAGTGAATATCGGACTAGCGATGCCACAGATACGCAGTATTTT.

The CDR3 nucleotides are TGTGCCAGCAGTTACACACAGGGGGCACGTCAGCCCCAGCATTTT. Translation: CASSYTQGARQPQHF. This chain joins TRBV6-5 and TRBJ1-5; 9 nucleotides line up with TRBD1. CDR1 and CDR2 (germline): MNHEY, SVGAGI. V shed 2 bases, J shed 6 bases, and the junction held 5 bases outside the gene matches. The CDR3 is 15 residues long.

The J gene is TRBJ2-2, the V gene TRBV15; perhaps TRBD2 as D (7 bases). The germline gives CDR1 LNHNV, CDR2 YYDKDF (reference sequence). Trimming left V 6 bases short and J 5 bases short, with 16 bases between. The CDR3 length is 15 residues. The CDR3 is CATRGERGGTGELFF. CDR3 sequence (DNA): TGTGCCACCAGGGGTGAGAGGGGGGGAACCGGGGAGCTGTTTTTT.

The chain is built from TRBV5-1 and TRBJ2-2; D ambiguous. V was shortened by 2 bases and J by 1 base, with 9 bases between the two germline ends. Germline loops: CDR1 SGHRS, CDR2 YFSETQ. CDR3 size: 15 residues. The CDR3: CASSFGRRNTGELFF. The DNA of the CDR3 is TGCGCCAGCAGCTTCGGCAGGCGGAACACCGGGGAGCTGTTTTTT.

The chain employs TRBV7-6 and TRBJ1-6; D is perhaps TRBD1 (6 bases). Trimming removed 0 bases at V and 6 bases at J, with 15 bases between. Per the germline V gene, CDR1 is SGHVS and CDR2 is FNYEAQ. CDR3 size: 17 residues. The CDR3 nucleotides are TGTGCCAGCAGCTTAGCCCCTTCGAGGACAGCTAATTCACCCCTCCACTTT. This sequence encodes CASSLAPSRTANSPLHF.